These T cell receptor beta chains were read from a single sample in a study of CD8 T cells in Susac syndrome. TCRdb re-called the immunoSEQ multiplex PCR reads through MiXCR, storing one row per CDR3 protein. The table records around 45,000 distinct CDR3 sequences, about 91% of them present only once. Sequencing was performed on CD8+ T cells from PBMCs. The receptors stem from a human donor in good health. Both conserved end residues are part of each CDR3. The D gene is left open where the match is weak. Part of the rows lack a size; the others show once, few, many or a class for expanded clones.

V gene: TRBV19; D gene: -; clone size: -; J gene: TRBJ1-2; CDR3 DNA: TGTGCCAGTAGTATCGTAGGGGCTAACTATGGCTACACCTTC; CDR3 protein: CASSIVGANYGYTF
V gene: TRBV6-6; D gene: -; clone size: -; J gene: TRBJ2-3; CDR3 DNA: TGTGCCAGCAGTTACTCGCGGTCAGATACGCAGTATTTT; CDR3 protein: CASSYSRSDTQYF
V gene: TRBV6-6; D gene: -; clone size: once; J gene: TRBJ2-7; CDR3 DNA: TGTGCCAGCGGCCCCCCCGGGACTCCCTACGAGCAGTACTTC; CDR3 protein: CASGPPGTPYEQYF
V gene: TRBV7-9; D gene: -; clone size: once; J gene: TRBJ2-5; CDR3 DNA: TGTGCCAGCTCTGACCAGTACCAAGAGACCCAGTACTTC; CDR3 protein: CASSDQYQETQYF
V gene: TRBV27; D gene: -; clone size: -; J gene: TRBJ2-2; CDR3 DNA: TGTGCCAGCAGTAATGGGGGGCATGTCTACACCGGGGAGCTGTTTTTT; CDR3 protein: CASSNGGHVYTGELFF
V gene: TRBV9; D gene: TRBD2; clone size: once; J gene: TRBJ2-7; CDR3 DNA: TGTGCCATCAGTAACCTGGGACTAGCGAGCTACGAGCAGTACTTC; CDR3 protein: CAISNLGLASYEQYF
V gene: TRBV6-1; D gene: -; clone size: -; J gene: TRBJ2-2; CDR3 DNA: TGTGCCAGCAGTGCTGGGACACCCACCGGGGAGCTGTTTTTT; CDR3 protein: CASSAGTPTGELFF
V gene: TRBV19; D gene: -; clone size: -; J gene: TRBJ1-2; CDR3 DNA: TGTGCCAGTAGTTCAGGGATGAGTCCTGACTATGGCTACACCTTC; CDR3 protein: CASSSGMSPDYGYTF
V gene: TRBV3-1; D gene: TRBD2; clone size: -; J gene: TRBJ2-1; CDR3 DNA: TGTGCCAGCAGCAATAGCGGGAGAATTCGCTATGAGCAGTTCTTC; CDR3 protein: CASSNSGRIRYEQFF
V gene: TRBV30; D gene: TRBD2; clone size: -; J gene: TRBJ2-7; CDR3 DNA: TGTGCCTGGAGTGGCGGCCTAAGGGCTAGCGGGAGGAGCTCCCTCGAGCAGTACTTC; CDR3 protein: CAWSGGLRASGRSSLEQYF
V gene: TRBV13; D gene: -; clone size: once; J gene: TRBJ2-5; CDR3 DNA: TGTGCCAGCACCCAGACGGGAGAATCCCGCGGCGAGACCCAGTACTTC; CDR3 protein: CASTQTGESRGETQYF
V gene: TRBV7-2; D gene: -; clone size: -; J gene: TRBJ2-1; CDR3 DNA: TGTGCCAGCAGCTTAGCGGGAAGGTACAATGAGCAGTTCTTC; CDR3 protein: CASSLAGRYNEQFF
V gene: TRBV2; D gene: -; clone size: -; J gene: TRBJ2-7; CDR3 DNA: TGTGCCAGCAGTGATTCCAGCGGCGAGCAGTACTTC; CDR3 protein: CASSDSSGEQYF
V gene: TRBV5-1; D gene: -; clone size: -; J gene: TRBJ2-3; CDR3 DNA: TGCGCCAGCAGCTTAAATGGCGGTCTCACAGATACGCAGTATTTT; CDR3 protein: CASSLNGGLTDTQYF
V gene: TRBV9; D gene: -; clone size: -; J gene: TRBJ2-1; CDR3 DNA: TGTGCCAGCAGCGCCTCGGAACGAGCCTACAATGAGCAGTTCTTC; CDR3 protein: CASSASERAYNEQFF
V gene: TRBV20-1; D gene: -; clone size: -; J gene: TRBJ2-7; CDR3 DNA: TGCAGTGCACCTCGTGACGGGGGGCAATCCTACGAGCAGTACTTC; CDR3 protein: CSAPRDGGQSYEQYF
V gene: TRBV6-2/TRBV6-3; D gene: -; clone size: -; J gene: TRBJ1-1; CDR3 DNA: TGTGCCAGCAGCCAAATTACCGGCCCCCTTATCGGGAACACTGAAGCTTTCTTT; CDR3 protein: CASSQITGPLIGNTEAFF
V gene: TRBV9; D gene: TRBD2; clone size: -; J gene: TRBJ2-1; CDR3 DNA: TGTGCCAGCAGCGTAGAACTAGCGGGTATCAATGAGCAGTTCTTC; CDR3 protein: CASSVELAGINEQFF
V gene: TRBV5-1; D gene: TRBD1; clone size: once; J gene: TRBJ2-7; CDR3 DNA: TGCGCCAGCAGCGCGCCGGGACAGCACTACGAGCAGTACTTC; CDR3 protein: CASSAPGQHYEQYF
V gene: TRBV4-1; D gene: -; clone size: -; J gene: TRBJ2-6; CDR3 DNA: TGCGCCAGCAGCCGTTCAGGTTGGGAGCCGACTACTCCTGGCGGGGCCAACGTCCTGACTTTC; CDR3 protein: CASSRSGWEPTTPGGANVLTF
V gene: TRBV7-8; D gene: TRBD2; clone size: -; J gene: TRBJ2-1; CDR3 DNA: TGTGCCAGCAGTGTTAGCGGGAGGGCCCATGAGCAGTTCTTC; CDR3 protein: CASSVSGRAHEQFF
V gene: TRBV30; D gene: -; clone size: few; J gene: TRBJ2-7; CDR3 DNA: TGTGCCTGGAAGCCGTTAGGGGTTTACGAGCAGTACTTC; CDR3 protein: CAWKPLGVYEQYF
V gene: TRBV19; D gene: -; clone size: -; J gene: TRBJ1-5; CDR3 DNA: TGTGCCAGTAGTATAGAAGACTATAGCAATCAGCCCCAGCATTTT; CDR3 protein: CASSIEDYSNQPQHF
V gene: TRBV9; D gene: TRBD1; clone size: -; J gene: TRBJ1-1; CDR3 DNA: TGTGCCAGCAGCGTAGTTGCACAGGGGTGGGGGTCACCTGAAGCTTTCTTT; CDR3 protein: CASSVVAQGWGSPEAFF
V gene: TRBV29-1; D gene: -; clone size: few; J gene: TRBJ2-7; CDR3 DNA: TGCAGCGCTCACCTTTCAACTACTAGCTCCTACGAGCAGTACTTC; CDR3 protein: CSAHLSTTSSYEQYF
V gene: TRBV27; D gene: -; clone size: -; J gene: TRBJ1-1; CDR3 DNA: TGTGCCAGCAGTTATTCAGGGTACACTGAAGCTTTCTTT; CDR3 protein: CASSYSGYTEAFF
V gene: TRBV6-1; D gene: -; clone size: -; J gene: TRBJ1-5; CDR3 DNA: TGTGCCAGCAGCCCGAGTCCCGGGAGCAATCAGCCCCAGCATTTT; CDR3 protein: CASSPSPGSNQPQHF
V gene: TRBV30; D gene: -; clone size: -; J gene: TRBJ1-1; CDR3 DNA: TGTGCCTGGAGCTACACTGAAGCTTTCTTT; CDR3 protein: CAWSYTEAFF